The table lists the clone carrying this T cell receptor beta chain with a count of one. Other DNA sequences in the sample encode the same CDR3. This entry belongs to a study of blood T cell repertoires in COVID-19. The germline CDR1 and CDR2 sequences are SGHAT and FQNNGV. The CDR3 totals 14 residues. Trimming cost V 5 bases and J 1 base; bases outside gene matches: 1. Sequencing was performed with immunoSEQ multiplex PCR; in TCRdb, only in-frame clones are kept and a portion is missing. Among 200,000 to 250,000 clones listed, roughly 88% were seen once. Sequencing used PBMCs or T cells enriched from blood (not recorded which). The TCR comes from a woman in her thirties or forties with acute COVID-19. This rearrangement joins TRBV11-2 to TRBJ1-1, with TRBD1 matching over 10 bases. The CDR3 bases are TGTGCCAGCAGCAGGACAGGGGGGAACACTGAAGCTTTCTTT. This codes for CASSRTGGNTEAFF.